The sequence of this T cell receptor (beta chain) was determined in a study of T cells in severe cutaneous drug reactions (dated by TCRdb to the late 2010s). Study-wide context: Between the early 2010s and the late 2010s, patients were recruited from Taiwan, Thailand and a European registry network. The Naranjo algorithm and the ALDEN drug causality algorithm were used to identify the culprit drug. Libraries used iRepertoire multiplex PCR; authors cited a comparison showing similar capture of abundant clonotypes across iRepertoire and 5' RACE methods with or without UMI. Biological samples, such as blister fluids/cells and PBMC, were collected from patients during the acute or recovery stage. Enrollment was limited to patients whose SJS/TEN or DRESS diagnosis was probable or definite according to RegiSCAR criteria. Bulk TCR sequencing was combined with single-cell sequencing, quantitative PCR validation, functional assays and transgenic mouse experiments.

As for this clonotype: Its antigen has not been determined.

The CDR3 sequence holds 14 residues, the cysteine and phenylalanine included. The entry carries no DNA sequence. The CDR1 and CDR2 encoded by the germline V gene are SNHLY and FYNNEI. The donors whose samples were sequenced had carbamazepine-induced Stevens-Johnson syndrome or toxic epidermal necrolysis (CBZ-SJS/TEN). Patients with drug-induced severe cutaneous adverse reactions had T cell receptor repertoires profiled by next-generation sequencing to look for drug-specific clonotypes. RNA was isolated either from blister cells of skin lesions or from peripheral blood mononuclear cells. Library preparation used the iRepertoire multiplex PCR system with TCR subtype-specific primers for both bulk and single-cell sequencing. Multiplex PCR using primers aimed at the V, D and J gene regions produced the bulk TCR beta libraries. Approximately 85-500 ng of RNA per sample was used as input for bulk TCR library preparation. An Illumina MiSeq was used to sequence the bulk TCR beta amplicons. The original pipeline was this. Sample misassignments and low-quality sequencing reads were removed through quality control steps. The amino acids lying between the V-gene Y[YFLI]C motif and the J-segment [FW]GXGT motif were defined as CDR3. The IMGT database was followed for TRBV and TRBJ gene assignments and CDR3 clonotypes. For each sample, TRBV expression was normalized against the mean for the same gene in PBMC from around 45 healthy donors. TCRdb reprocessed the reads and provides one entry for every CDR3 protein sequence; no DNA is given. The V and J calls were not made by the authors but by TCRdb's processing. The sample's own table lists 7,000 or so distinct CDR3 sequences. The leading ten clones occupy around 29% of the sample.

Broad study findings and their caveats: Although undetectable or scarce in tolerant-control and healthy-donor PBMC, a public TCRbeta CDR3 was found in all seven CBZ-SJS/TEN blister samples, at a mean of roughly 13%. According to the authors, further study is still needed to determine whether the public TCR generalizes to SJS/TEN caused by other drugs. TRBV12-4 usage was strongly increased in CBZ-SJS/TEN patients, averaging approximately 30% in blister cells and roughly 5.3% in PBMC.

The material sequenced was cells from a skin blister. This sample's cell subset or site label indicates: unsorted cells from skin lesion blisters. The chain couples TRBV2 to TRBJ1-1. This TCR was sampled from a human donor with toxic epidermal necrolysis, a severe cutaneous drug reaction. The CDR3 in this case is CASSGEASNTEAFF.